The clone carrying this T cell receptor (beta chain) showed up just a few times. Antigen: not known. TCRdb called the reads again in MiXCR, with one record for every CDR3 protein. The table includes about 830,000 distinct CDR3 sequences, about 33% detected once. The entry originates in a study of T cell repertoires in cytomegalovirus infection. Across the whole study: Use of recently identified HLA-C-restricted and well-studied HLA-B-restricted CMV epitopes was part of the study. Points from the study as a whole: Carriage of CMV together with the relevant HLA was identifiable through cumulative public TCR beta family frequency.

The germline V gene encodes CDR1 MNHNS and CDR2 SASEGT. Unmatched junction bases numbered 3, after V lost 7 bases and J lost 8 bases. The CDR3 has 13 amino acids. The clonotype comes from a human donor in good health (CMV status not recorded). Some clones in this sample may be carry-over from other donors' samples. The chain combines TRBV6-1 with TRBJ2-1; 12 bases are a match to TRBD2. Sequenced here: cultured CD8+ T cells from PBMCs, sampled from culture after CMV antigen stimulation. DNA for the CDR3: TGTGCCAGCACTAGCGGGGGGGCCTATGAGCAGTTCTTC. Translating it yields CASTSGGAYEQFF.